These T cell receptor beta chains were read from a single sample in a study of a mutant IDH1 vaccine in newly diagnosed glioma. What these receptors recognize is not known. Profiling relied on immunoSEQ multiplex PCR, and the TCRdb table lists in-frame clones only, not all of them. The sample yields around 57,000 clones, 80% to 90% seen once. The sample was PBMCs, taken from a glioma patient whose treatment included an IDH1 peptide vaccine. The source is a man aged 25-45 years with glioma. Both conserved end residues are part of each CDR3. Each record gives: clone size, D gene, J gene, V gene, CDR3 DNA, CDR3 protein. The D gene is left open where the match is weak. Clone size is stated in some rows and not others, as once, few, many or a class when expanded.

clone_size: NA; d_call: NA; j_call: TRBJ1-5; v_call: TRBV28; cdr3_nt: TGTGCCAGCAGTTTATTTAATCAGCCCCAGCATTTT; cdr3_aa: CASSLFNQPQHF
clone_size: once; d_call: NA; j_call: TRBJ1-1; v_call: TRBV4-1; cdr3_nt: TGCGCCAGCAGCCAAGTAGAGGGTATGGGCGCTTTCTTT; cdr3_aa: CASSQVEGMGAFF
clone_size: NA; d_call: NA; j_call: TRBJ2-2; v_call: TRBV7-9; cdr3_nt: TGTGCCAGCACCCTAATGTCCTCCGGGACCGGGGAGCTGTTTTTT; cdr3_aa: CASTLMSSGTGELFF
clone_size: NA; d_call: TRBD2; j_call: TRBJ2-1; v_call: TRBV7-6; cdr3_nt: TGTGCCAGCAGCTCCGGACTAGCGCTATACAATGAGCAGTTCTTC; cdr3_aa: CASSSGLALYNEQFF
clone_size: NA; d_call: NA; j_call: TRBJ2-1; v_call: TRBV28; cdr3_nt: TGTGCCAGCAGTTTATACCAGCGCACCTACAATGAGCAGTTCTTC; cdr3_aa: CASSLYQRTYNEQFF
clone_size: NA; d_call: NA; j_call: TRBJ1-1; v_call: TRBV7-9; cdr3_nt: TGTGCCAGCAGACGGGTGACTACTGAAGCTTTCTTT; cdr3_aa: CASRRVTTEAFF
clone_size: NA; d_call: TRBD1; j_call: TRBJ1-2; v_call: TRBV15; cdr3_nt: TGTGCCACCAGCAGCCCGGGACAGGGGATGGGAGGCTACACCTTC; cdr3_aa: CATSSPGQGMGGYTF
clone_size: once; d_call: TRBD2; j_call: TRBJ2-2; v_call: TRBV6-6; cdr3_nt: TGTGCCAGCAGTACCGGGAGGACCGGGGAGCTGTTTTTT; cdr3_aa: CASSTGRTGELFF
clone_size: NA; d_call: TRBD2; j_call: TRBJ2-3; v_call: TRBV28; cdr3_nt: TGTGCCAGCACTCTTCCGGGGGGTACGCAGTATTTT; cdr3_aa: CASTLPGGTQYF
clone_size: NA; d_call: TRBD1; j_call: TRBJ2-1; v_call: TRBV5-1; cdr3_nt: TGCGCCAGCAGCTCCAGACAGGGGGCTACCAACTACAATGAGCAGTTCTTC; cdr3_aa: CASSSRQGATNYNEQFF
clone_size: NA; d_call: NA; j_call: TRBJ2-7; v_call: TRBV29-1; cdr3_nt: TGCAGCGCTCGGACAGGGACTACCTACGAGCAGTACTTC; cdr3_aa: CSARTGTTYEQYF
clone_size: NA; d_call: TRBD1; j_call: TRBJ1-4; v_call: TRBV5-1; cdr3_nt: TGCGCCAGCAGCACTACAGGGGGATTTGAAAAACTGTTTTTT; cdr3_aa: CASSTTGGFEKLFF
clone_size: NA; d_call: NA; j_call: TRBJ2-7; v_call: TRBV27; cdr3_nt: TGTGCCAGCACCGGTGGGGCGCAAGAGCAGTACTTC; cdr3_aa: CASTGGAQEQYF
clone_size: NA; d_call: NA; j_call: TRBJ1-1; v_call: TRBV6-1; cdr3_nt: TGTGCCAGCATCAGCCTGATCCCGAACACTGAAGCTTTCTTT; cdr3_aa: CASISLIPNTEAFF
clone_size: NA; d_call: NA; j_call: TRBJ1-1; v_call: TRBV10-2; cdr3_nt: TGCGCCAGCAGTGAGAGGTTGCCCCGGGTCACTGAAGCTTTCTTT; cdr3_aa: CASSERLPRVTEAFF
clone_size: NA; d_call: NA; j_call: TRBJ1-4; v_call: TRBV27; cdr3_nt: TGTGCCAGCAGTAACGACAGGCGAAATGAAAAACTGTTTTTT; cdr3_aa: CASSNDRRNEKLFF
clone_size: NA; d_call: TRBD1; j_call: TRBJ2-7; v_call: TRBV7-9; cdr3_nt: TGTGCCAGCAGCATAGGACAGGGGGCGTCTTACGAGCAGTACTTC; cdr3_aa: CASSIGQGASYEQYF
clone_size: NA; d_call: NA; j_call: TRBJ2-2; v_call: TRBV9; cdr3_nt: TGTGCCAGCAGCGTAGGTGGCGGGGCGAACACCGGGGAGCTGTTTTTT; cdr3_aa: CASSVGGGANTGELFF
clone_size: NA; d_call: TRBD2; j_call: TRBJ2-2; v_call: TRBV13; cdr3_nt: TGTGCCAGCAGCCCCACCCCCCGGACTAGTTCCGGGGAGCTGTTTTTT; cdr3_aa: CASSPTPRTSSGELFF
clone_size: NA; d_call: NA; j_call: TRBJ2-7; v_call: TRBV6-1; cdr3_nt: TGTGCCAGCAGTGAAGCTTGGGGGAGGTACGAGCAGTACTTC; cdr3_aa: CASSEAWGRYEQYF
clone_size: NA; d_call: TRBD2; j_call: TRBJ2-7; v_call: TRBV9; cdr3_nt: TGTGCCAGCAGACCTAGCGGGGGAGAGTTCTACGAGCAGTACTTC; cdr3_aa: CASRPSGGEFYEQYF
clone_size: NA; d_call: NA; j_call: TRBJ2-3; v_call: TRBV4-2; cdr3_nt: TGTGCCAGCAGCCAAGAGAAAGGGGGGGGGAGCACAGATACGCAGTATTTT; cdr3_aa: CASSQEKGGGSTDTQYF
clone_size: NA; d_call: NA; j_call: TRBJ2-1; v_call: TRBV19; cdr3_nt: TGTGCCAGTAGCCAAGGGACGAAACACAATGAGCAGTTCTTC; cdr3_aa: CASSQGTKHNEQFF
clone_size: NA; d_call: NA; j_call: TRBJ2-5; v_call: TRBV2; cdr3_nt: TGTGCCAGCAGTGGGGGCCGGGGGCAAGGGGAGACCCAGTACTTC; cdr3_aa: CASSGGRGQGETQYF
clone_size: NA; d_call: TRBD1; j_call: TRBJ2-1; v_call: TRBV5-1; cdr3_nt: TGCGCCAGCAGCCCCAACCCGGGGACAGGCTATGAGCAGTTCTTC; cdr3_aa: CASSPNPGTGYEQFF
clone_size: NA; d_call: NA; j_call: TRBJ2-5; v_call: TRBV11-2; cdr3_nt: TGTGCCAGCAGCTTATCCGGGACTGTGTACCAAGAGACCCAGTACTTC; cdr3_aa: CASSLSGTVYQETQYF
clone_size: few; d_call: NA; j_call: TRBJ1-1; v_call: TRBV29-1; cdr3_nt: TGCAGCGTTCAAAAGTCTTCGGCCACTGAAGCTTTCTTT; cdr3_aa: CSVQKSSATEAFF
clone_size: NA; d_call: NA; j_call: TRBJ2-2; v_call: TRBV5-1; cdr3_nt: TGCGCCAGCAGCCCCCGCCTTGACAGCCAGAACACCGGGGAGCTGTTTTTT; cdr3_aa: CASSPRLDSQNTGELFF
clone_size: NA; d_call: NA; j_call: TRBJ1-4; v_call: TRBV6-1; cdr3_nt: TGTGCCAGCAGTGAATTTAAAGGAGTTGAAAAACTGTTTTTT; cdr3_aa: CASSEFKGVEKLFF
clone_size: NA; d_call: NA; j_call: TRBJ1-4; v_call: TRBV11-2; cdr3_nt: TGTGCCAGCAGCGCGGCGGGTGGCAGGGAGGACGAAAAACTGTTTTTT; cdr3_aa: CASSAAGGREDEKLFF
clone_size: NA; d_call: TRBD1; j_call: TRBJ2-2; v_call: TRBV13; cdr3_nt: TGTGCCAGCAGCTTAGGAGGCAGGGGGACCGGGGAGCTGTTTTTT; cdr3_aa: CASSLGGRGTGELFF
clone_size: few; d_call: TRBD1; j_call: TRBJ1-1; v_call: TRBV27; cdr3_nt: TGTGCCAGCAGTCGTGTGAATACGGACAGGGTTACGGCTGAAGCTTTCTTT; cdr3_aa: CASSRVNTDRVTAEAFF
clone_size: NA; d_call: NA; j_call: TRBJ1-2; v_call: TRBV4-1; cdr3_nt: TGCGCCAGCAGCCAAGAAGGGGGGGCTTACTATGGCTACACCTTC; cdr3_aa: CASSQEGGAYYGYTF
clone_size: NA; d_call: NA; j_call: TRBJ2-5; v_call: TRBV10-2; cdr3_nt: TGCGCCAGCAGTGTTTACAGCAAAGAGACCCAGTACTTC; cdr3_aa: CASSVYSKETQYF
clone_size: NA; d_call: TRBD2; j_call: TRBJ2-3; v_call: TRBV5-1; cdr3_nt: TGCGCCAGCAGCGTCGCCGCAACTAGCGGCCGCACAGATACGCAGTATTTT; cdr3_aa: CASSVAATSGRTDTQYF
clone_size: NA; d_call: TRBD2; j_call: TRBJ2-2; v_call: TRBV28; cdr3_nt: TGTGCCAGTAGTTTCGGTTTCGTAATTCCGGGACTAGCCCAACCCGGGGAGCTGTTTTTT; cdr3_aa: CASSFGFVIPGLAQPGELFF
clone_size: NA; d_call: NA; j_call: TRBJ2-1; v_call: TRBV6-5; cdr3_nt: TGTGCCAGCAGTTACTCTTCCGACAGGGACTACGATGAGCAGTTCTTC; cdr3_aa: CASSYSSDRDYDEQFF
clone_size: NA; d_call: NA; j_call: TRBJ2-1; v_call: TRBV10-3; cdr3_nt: TGTGCCATCAGCGACCCTAGCTATGGGATGGTCGATGAGCAGTTCTTC; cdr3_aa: CAISDPSYGMVDEQFF
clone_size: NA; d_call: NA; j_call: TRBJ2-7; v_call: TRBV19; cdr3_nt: TGTGCCAGTAGTTCCATGGCCTACGAGCAGTACTTC; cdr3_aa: CASSSMAYEQYF
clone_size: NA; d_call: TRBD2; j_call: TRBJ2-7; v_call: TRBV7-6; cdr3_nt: TGTGCCAGCAGCTTATCGTCTAGCGGGTCCTACGAGCAGTACTTC; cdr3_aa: CASSLSSSGSYEQYF
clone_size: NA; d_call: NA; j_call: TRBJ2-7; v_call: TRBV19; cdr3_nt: TGTGCCAGTAGTATAGACGACAGCGATTCCTACGAGCAGTACTTC; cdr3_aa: CASSIDDSDSYEQYF